This TCR beta chain stems from a study of shared clonotypes between healthy human individuals. Study-level findings and limits: Sequencing depth was predicted to influence how clonotypes are shared among donors.

Between the trimmed V and J ends, which lost 2 bases and 1 base, there was a span of 9 bases. This CDR3 comprises 14 residues. Per germline, CDR1 SGHDN and CDR2 FVKESK. The study drew all its donors from Caucasian adults living in Nashville, Tennessee. The assay was carried out at the deep level. Assay used: immunoSEQ multiplex PCR; TCRdb lists only in-frame clones, some missing. The profile shows a few hundred thousand clones, around 87% of them singletons. With regard to this clone: Its antigen is undetermined.

The receptor was derived from a man between 18 and 29 years old in good health. The sequencing input was memory CD8+ T cells sorted from blood. Sample subset: CD45RO+ cells pooled with CCR7-negative TemRA cells. V gene TRBV14 combines with J gene TRBJ2-7; D is unclear. The CDR3: CASSQSTESYEQYF. In DNA, the CDR3 is TGTGCCAGCAGCCAAAGTACGGAATCCTACGAGCAGTACTTC.